The 28 T cell receptor beta chains reported below all come from one sample, sequenced in a study of blood T cell repertoires in COVID-19. Generated by immunoSEQ multiplex PCR, the TCRdb table keeps only in-frame clones and is missing some. The data contain about 250,000 clones, around 88% of them seen just once; the ten biggest clones take up 5.5% to 6.5%. What was sequenced was peripheral blood. The receptors were sampled from a woman aged 80 or older with COVID-19, enrolled during active disease.

This clone has just a few counts. The chain is built from TRBV7-9 and TRBJ1-5, with 10 bases lining up with TRBD1. This CDR3 is built from 17 residues. Trimming cost V 5 bases and J 1 base; bases outside gene matches: 8. Germline CDR1 is SEHNR and CDR2 is FQNEAQ (reference sequence). This chain's CDR3 is CASSPDRGIGSNQPQHF. The CDR3, as DNA: TGTGCCAGCAGCCCGGACAGGGGGATAGGAAGCAATCAGCCCCAGCATTTT. Supplemented by reference TRBV7-9 and TRBJ1-5, the full variable domain reads DTGVSQNPRHKITKRGQNVTFRCDPISEHNRLYWYRQTLGQGPEFLTYFQNEAQLEKSRLLSDRFSAERPKGSFSTLEIQRTEQGDSAMYLCASSPDRGIGSNQPQHFGDGTRLSIL.

This chain joins TRBV2 and TRBJ1-6; 7 bases agree with TRBD1. CDR3 length equals 15 residues. The germline V gene encodes CDR1 SNHLY and CDR2 FYNNEI. The ends lost 5 bases at V and 10 bases at J; junction bases unmatched: 11. The CDR3 nucleotides are TGTGCCAGCAGTCCCCTGGGAGACAGGGCCTCACCCCTCCACTTT. Encoded protein: CASSPLGDRASPLHF. Variable domain in full (rest from reference TRBV2 and TRBJ1-6): EPEVTQTPSHQVTQMGQEVILRCVPISNHLYFYWYRQILGQKVEFLVSFYNNEISEKSEIFDDQFSVERPDGSNFTLKIRSTKLEDSAMYFCASSPLGDRASPLHFGNGTRLTVT.

The chain recombines TRBV30 with TRBJ2-3; 8 nucleotides align to TRBD2. The trim removed 3 bases at V and 1 base at J, leaving 3 bases unmatched. The CDR3 has 14 amino acids. Germline V gene lookup returns CDR1 GTSNPN and CDR2 SVGIG (reference sequence). The CDR3 coding sequence is TGTGCCTGGAGAGGAGCGGGGGGCACAGATACGCAGTATTTT. Amino acids: CAWRGAGGTDTQYF.

V is TRBV7-2 and J is TRBJ2-3; TRBD2 matches 10 bases. J was trimmed by 0 bases and V by 6 bases; bases with no gene match: 6. From germline, CDR1 is SGHTA and CDR2 FQGNSA. The CDR3 extends over 16 amino acids. CDR3: CASRFSGGASTDTQYF. CDR3 nucleotide sequence: TGTGCCAGCAGGTTCAGCGGGGGGGCGAGCACAGATACGCAGTATTTT.

This chain joins TRBV7-2 and TRBJ2-2, with D perhaps matching TRBD1 (5 bases). Per germline, CDR1 SGHTA and CDR2 FQGNSA. Trimming took off 3 bases at V and 1 base at J, with 15 bases between the two ends. The CDR3 covers 17 residues. The CDR3 loop reads CASSFPQGSMNTGELFF. DNA for the CDR3: TGTGCCAGCAGCTTCCCGCAGGGCTCCATGAACACCGGGGAGCTGTTTTTT.

The chain joins TRBV5-1 to TRBJ2-2, with 7 bases identical to TRBD1. Per the germline V gene, CDR1 is SGHRS and CDR2 is YFSETQ. The CDR3 is 14 amino acids. V lost 4 bases, J lost 4 bases, and 4 bases stayed unmatched. The CDR3 region is CASSPGQPTGELFF. DNA of the CDR3: TGCGCCAGCAGCCCGGGACAGCCCACCGGGGAGCTGTTTTTT.

This chain uses TRBV28 with TRBJ1-6, with unresolved D. The CDR3 sequence is 15 residues long. The germline gives CDR1 MDHEN, CDR2 SYDVKM. Trimming took off 5 bases at V and 7 bases at J, with 15 bases between the two ends. The CDR3 sequence: CASSLLETANSPLHF. As DNA, the CDR3 is TGTGCCAGCAGTCTTTTGGAGACCGCCAATTCACCCCTCCACTTT.

This clone was detected only once. This rearrangement joins TRBV29-1 to TRBJ2-3, with 7 positions matching TRBD2. The germline V gene has CDR1 SQVTM and CDR2 ANQGSEA. The length of the CDR3 is 15 residues. V lost 2 bases and J lost 2; bases outside the gene matches: 7. This chain's CDR3 is CSVELRDYSTDTQYF. The CDR3 nucleotides read TGCAGCGTTGAACTCAGGGACTATTCCACAGATACGCAGTATTTT.

The chain employs TRBV3-1 (or the pseudogene TRBV3-2) and TRBJ1-4; no clear D. Trimming pared 0 bases from V and 10 bases from J, leaving 6 bases between. The germline CDR1 and CDR2 sequences are LGHDT and YNNKEL (reference sequence). The CDR3 loop spans 12 amino acids. The CDR3 region has the DNA TGTGCCAGCAGCCAAGATAGCCGAAAACTGTTTTTT. Translation gives CASSQDSRKLFF.

This clone was recorded a few times. The chain carries TRBV4-2 and TRBJ2-5, with D possibly being TRBD2 (5 bases). The CDR3 covers 13 residues. Deletions cut 2 bases from V and 5 bases from J, with 9 bases between. From germline, CDR1 is LGHNA and CDR2 YNFKEQ. CDR3 in amino acids: CASSQLAHETQYF. The CDR3 nucleotides are TGTGCCAGCAGCCAACTAGCACACGAGACCCAGTACTTC.

The rearrangement joins TRBV20-1 to TRBJ2-7, with D uncertain. The CDR3 is 14 residues long. Trimming stripped 3 bases from V and 0 bases from J, with 12 bases between. Germline assignment: CDR1 DFQATT and CDR2 SNEGSKA (reference sequence). The CDR3: CSASEWLRSYEQYF. The CDR3 DNA follows: TGCAGTGCTAGTGAGTGGCTCCGCTCCTACGAGCAGTACTTC.

The V and J genes are TRBV12-3 or TRBV12-4 and TRBJ2-7; possibly TRBD1 for D (5 bases). The CDR3 runs to 13 residues. V gave up 5 bases and J gave up 2 bases, with 10 bases separating them. CDR3 in DNA: TGTGCCAGCAGTCCTCTCAGGGCCTACGAGCAGTACTTC. Residues: CASSPLRAYEQYF.

This clone was detected once. The V and J genes are TRBV5-4 and TRBJ2-5, with TRBD1 matching 7 bases. CDR3 length equals 14 residues. Germline V gives CDR1 SGHNT, CDR2 YYREEE (reference sequence). The V segment lost 3 bases and the J segment 3 bases; nucleotides outside the gene matches: 5. The CDR3 nucleotides are TGTGCCAGCAGCTCCCTTGACAGGGAAGAGACCCAGTACTTC. This encodes CASSSLDREETQYF.

In this sample, this clone turned up once. The chain couples TRBV6-6 to TRBJ1-2; 12 bases line up with TRBD1. There are 16 residues in the CDR3. The germline V gene has CDR1 MNHNY and CDR2 SVGAGI (reference sequence). With V trimmed by 7 bases and J by 5 bases, 11 bases remained unmatched. The CDR3 region has the DNA TGTGCCAGCATGGGACAGGGGGCTTATAAAGGGTATGGCTACACCTTC. Its protein product is CASMGQGAYKGYGYTF.

The V gene is TRBV6-5, the J gene TRBJ2-1; TRBD2 agrees at 11 bases. J gave up 7 bases and V 7 bases, and 9 bases lay outside the gene matches. Germline V CDR1 and CDR2: MNHEY, SVGAGI. CDR3 size: 15 residues. CDR3 nucleotides: TGTGCCAGCAAGCGAACTAGCGGGAGACAGAATGAGCAGTTCTTC. Protein: CASKRTSGRQNEQFF.

This clone came up once. The V gene is TRBV10-1, the J gene TRBJ2-1; tentatively, D is TRBD1 (6 bases). The CDR3 is 18 amino acids. CDR1 WNHNN and CDR2 SYGVQD come from the germline V gene (reference sequence). V lost 4 bases and J lost 2, with 21 bases in between. CDR3 sequence: CASSGGHLLEFTYNEQFF. CDR3 coding DNA: TGCGCCAGCAGTGGGGGGCACCTTCTAGAATTTACCTACAATGAGCAGTTCTTC.

The rearrangement joins TRBV7-3 to TRBJ2-1, with D hard to call. The V and J ends lost 3 bases and 4 bases respectively, with 13 bases between them. CDR3 length: 15 amino acids. CDR1 SGHTA and CDR2 FQGTGA come from the germline V gene. CDR3 in amino acids: CASSLTLGGYNEQFF. CDR3 bases: TGTGCCAGCAGCTTGACTCTCGGTGGGTACAATGAGCAGTTCTTC. The variable domain in full, completed from reference TRBV7-3 and TRBJ2-1, reads GAGVSQTPSNKVTEKGKYVELRCDPISGHTALYWYRQSLGQGPEFLIYFQGTGAADDSGLPNDRFFAVRPEGSVSTLKIQRTERGDSAVYLCASSLTLGGYNEQFFGPGTRLTVL.

The V gene is TRBV24-1, the J gene TRBJ1-2, with D perhaps matching TRBD1 (5 bases). The CDR3 runs 13 residues. The V end was cut by 9 bases, the J end by 2 bases, with 12 bases between. CDR1 is KGHDR and CDR2 is SFDVKD in the germline V gene. CDR3: CATGTGSNYGYTF. The CDR3 DNA sequence: TGTGCCACCGGAACAGGTTCGAACTATGGCTACACCTTC.

The chain is built from TRBV11-2 and TRBJ1-5; D ambiguous. The CDR3 has 14 amino acids. From germline, CDR1 is SGHAT and CDR2 FQNNGV. Trimming cost V 5 bases and J 3 bases, with 11 bases left between them. The CDR3 region is CASSPDGDNQPQHF. DNA for the CDR3: TGTGCCAGCAGCCCCGACGGGGACAATCAGCCCCAGCATTTT.

The rearrangement uses TRBV29-1 and TRBJ2-3; the D is unclear. Germline V gene sequence: CDR1 SQVTM, CDR2 ANQGSEA. Trimming pared 7 bases from V and 2 bases from J, leaving 10 bases between. The CDR3 consists of 12 residues. CDR3 DNA sequence: TGCAGCGCCGAGCTAAACACAGATACGCAGTATTTT. It yields the protein CSAELNTDTQYF.

The chain uses TRBV5-1 and TRBJ1-6; D gene unclear. Germline loops: CDR1 SGHRS, CDR2 YFSETQ. V lost 0 bases and J 4 bases, leaving 8 bases between the germline ends. This CDR3 has 15 residues. Written as DNA, the CDR3 is TGCGCCAGCAGCTTGGGGCAGATTTATAATTCACCCCTCCACTTT. Its translation: CASSLGQIYNSPLHF.

This clone was seen only a few times. The rearrangement uses TRBV18 and TRBJ1-4; 7 bases agree with TRBD1. V was clipped by 2 bases and J by 4 bases; unmatched bases: 7. The CDR3 is 16 residues long. Germline CDR1 KGHSH, CDR2 LQKENI. CDR3 region: CASSPTAGTVNEKLFF. Written as DNA, the CDR3 is TGTGCCAGCTCACCAACGGCCGGGACAGTTAATGAAAAACTGTTTTTT.

The chain joins TRBV11-2 to TRBJ1-5; D might be TRBD1 (5 bases). This CDR3 has 14 amino acids. V was pared by 5 bases and J by 7 bases, with 15 bases between. Germline V lookup: CDR1 SGHAT, CDR2 FQNNGV. CDR3: CASSEGRAGQPQHF. CDR3 DNA: TGTGCCAGCAGCGAGGGGAGGGCCGGCCAGCCCCAGCATTTT.

The chain couples TRBV5-1 to TRBJ1-1, with 8 bases aligning to TRBD1. The junction had 2 bases not matched to a gene; V was cut back by 0 bases and J by 4 bases. Germline lookup yields CDR1 SGHRS and CDR2 YFSETQ. This CDR3 spans 14 amino acids. CDR3 nucleotide sequence: TGCGCCAGCAGCTTGGACAGGGGGAGCACTGAAGCTTTCTTT. Encoded protein: CASSLDRGSTEAFF.

V gene TRBV6-2 or TRBV6-3 combines with J gene TRBJ2-1; 7 bases fit TRBD2. J gave up 15 bases and V 0 bases, and 11 bases lay outside the gene matches. Germline lookup yields CDR1 MNHEY and CDR2 SVGEGT. The CDR3 runs 14 residues. This chain's CDR3 is CASSYSTSLGGWFF. CDR3 coding DNA: TGTGCCAGCAGTTACTCGACGTCTCTGGGGGGGTGGTTCTTC.

This sequence joins TRBV28 and TRBJ2-1, with 8 bases that match TRBD1. The CDR3 length is 15 residues. Looked up from germline, CDR1 is MDHEN and CDR2 is SYDVKM. Trimming removed 3 bases from V and 3 bases from J; junction bases left unmatched: 4. The CDR3, as DNA: TGTGCCAGCAGTTTCCCGGGACAGGACTACAATGAGCAGTTCTTC. This codes for CASSFPGQDYNEQFF.

This chain links TRBV25-1 with TRBJ1-2; 10 nucleotides agree with TRBD1. The CDR3 contains 15 residues. V shed 4 bases and J 5 bases; nucleotides not matched to a gene: 7. Germline CDR1 and CDR2: MGHDK and SYGVNS. CDR3 DNA sequence: TGTGCCAGCAGTGTGCCGGGACAGGGGATATATGGCTACACCTTC. Translated, it gives CASSVPGQGIYGYTF.

This clone appeared a single time. The rearrangement joins TRBV6-5 to TRBJ1-1; perhaps TRBD1 as D (5 bases). V lost 6 bases to trimming and J lost 1 base, with 12 bases between them. Germline CDR1 reads MNHEY; CDR2 reads SVGAGI. CDR3 length: 14 residues. The CDR3 spells CASSPGLGNTEAFF. Written as DNA, the CDR3 is TGTGCCAGCAGCCCGGGACTGGGGAACACTGAAGCTTTCTTT.